This T cell receptor beta chain was recovered during a study of T cells in Graves' hyperthyroidism and ophthalmopathy. Hyperthyroidism patients were newly diagnosed, had disease duration under 2 months, and were aged 18 to 65 years. This clonotype was observed many times. V was clipped by 5 bases and J by 2 bases, with 22 bases between them. The length of the CDR3 is 16 residues. The germline V gene has CDR1 DFQATT and CDR2 SNEGSKA (reference sequence). Using RNA transcripts as the source, TCR beta CDR3 regions were amplified. HTBI primers were used for first-round RT-PCR of the TCR CDR3. TCRdb recomputed calls from the multiplex PCR reads with MiXCR, one row per CDR3 protein. Of hundreds of thousands of distinct CDR3 sequences listed, 15% to 17% are singletons.

The specimen was blood. The source is a woman under 30 with Graves' hyperthyroidism. The rearrangement joins TRBV20-1 to TRBJ2-7; the D gene could be TRBD1 or TRBD2 (5 bases each). The CDR3 protein is CSASGVPGRPTYEQYF. Written as DNA, the CDR3 is TGCAGTGCTTCCGGGGTCCCAGGGCGCCCAACCTACGAGCAGTACTTC.